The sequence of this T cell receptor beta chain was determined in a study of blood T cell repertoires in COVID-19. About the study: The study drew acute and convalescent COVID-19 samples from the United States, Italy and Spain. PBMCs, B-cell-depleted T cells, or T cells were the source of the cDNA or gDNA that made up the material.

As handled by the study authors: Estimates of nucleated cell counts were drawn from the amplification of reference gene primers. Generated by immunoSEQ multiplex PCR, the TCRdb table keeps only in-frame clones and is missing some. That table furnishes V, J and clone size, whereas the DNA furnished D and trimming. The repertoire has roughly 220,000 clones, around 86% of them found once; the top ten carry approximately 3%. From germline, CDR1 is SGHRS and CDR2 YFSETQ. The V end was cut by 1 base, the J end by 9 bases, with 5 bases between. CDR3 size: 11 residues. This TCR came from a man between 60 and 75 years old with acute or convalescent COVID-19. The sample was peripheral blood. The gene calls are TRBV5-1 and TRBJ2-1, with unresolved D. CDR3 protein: CASSLWSEQFF. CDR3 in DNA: TGCGCCAGCAGCTTGTGGAGTGAGCAGTTCTTC.